These T cell receptor beta chains were read from a single sample in a study of technical replicates of blood from a handful of donors. Here immunoSEQ multiplex PCR was the method, and the copy in TCRdb shows in-frame clones only, minus some. There are fewer than 100,000 clones in the sample; almost 96% occur only once, and about 0.21% lies in the top ten. Sequencing input: T cells isolated from PBMCs. The receptors derive from a human donor in good health. CDR3s include the opening cysteine and the closing phenylalanine or tryptophan. D genes are given only for firm matches. Where a row states a size, it is once, few, many or the class of an expanded clone; other rows omit it.

V,D,size,J,CDR3,DNA
TRBV7-9,.,once,TRBJ2-1,CASSLPPVEQFF,TGTGCCAGCAGCCTCCCCCCGGTTGAGCAGTTCTTC
TRBV27,TRBD2,.,TRBJ2-7,CASSPRLAGEFEYLREQYF,TGTGCCAGCAGTCCCCGCCTAGCGGGAGAATTTGAATATTTGAGGGAGCAGTACTTC
TRBV29-1,.,.,TRBJ2-1,CSVVPGDTYNEQFF,TGCAGCGTTGTTCCGGGGGATACCTACAATGAGCAGTTCTTC
TRBV5-1,TRBD1,.,TRBJ2-1,CASSLRQGAYNEQFF,TGCGCCAGCAGCTTGAGGCAGGGGGCTTACAATGAGCAGTTCTTC
TRBV28,TRBD1,.,TRBJ2-3,CAIPGQTTDTQYF,TGTGCCATCCCGGGACAGACTACAGATACGCAGTATTTT
TRBV30,.,.,TRBJ1-2,CAWSPGWSGYTF,TGTGCCTGGAGTCCGGGTTGGTCTGGCTACACCTTC
TRBV27,TRBD1,.,TRBJ2-7,CASSHGQGSYEQYF,TGTGCCAGCAGTCATGGACAGGGCTCCTACGAGCAGTACTTC
TRBV9,.,.,TRBJ1-1,CASSVGDTPNTEAFF,TGTGCCAGCAGCGTAGGGGACACCCCGAACACTGAAGCTTTCTTT
TRBV5-1,.,.,TRBJ2-7,CASSSQRYEQYF,TGCGCCAGCAGCTCACAGAGATACGAGCAGTACTTC
TRBV19,TRBD1,few,TRBJ1-1,CASSIPRTGNTEAFF,TGTGCCAGTAGTATCCCTCGGACAGGTAACACTGAAGCTTTCTTT
TRBV7-8,.,.,TRBJ1-1,CASSLLQDGTEAFF,TGTGCCAGCAGCTTACTACAGGATGGGACTGAAGCTTTCTTT
TRBV13,.,.,TRBJ1-2,CASSFGQNYGYTF,TGTGCCAGCAGCTTCGGACAGAACTATGGCTACACCTTC
TRBV5-4,TRBD1,.,TRBJ2-5,CASSFDRAQETQYF,TGTGCCAGCAGCTTTGACAGGGCCCAAGAGACCCAGTACTTC
TRBV7-9,.,.,TRBJ2-7,CASSLVMTGFSYEQYF,TGTGCCAGCAGCTTGGTAATGACAGGTTTCTCCTACGAGCAGTACTTC
TRBV4-1,.,.,TRBJ2-7,CASSLNSPLAGEYF,TGCGCCAGCAGCCTTAATAGTCCTTTGGCAGGGGAGTACTTC
TRBV10-3,.,.,TRBJ2-6,CAISDPITGANVLTF,TGTGCCATCAGTGACCCCATCACTGGGGCCAACGTCCTGACTTTC
TRBV7-6,.,.,TRBJ1-1,CASSVGGGHRTEAFF,TGTGCCAGCAGCGTTGGCGGGGGACACCGGACTGAAGCTTTCTTT
TRBV5-1,.,.,TRBJ2-7,CASSPESPGQFSYEQYF,TGCGCCAGCAGCCCGGAATCCCCCGGACAGTTTTCCTACGAGCAGTACTTC
TRBV27,.,.,TRBJ2-3,CASSPGNIRLASTDTQYF,TGTGCCAGCAGCCCCGGAAATATACGTCTAGCTAGCACAGATACGCAGTATTTT
TRBV4-1,.,.,TRBJ1-3,CASSQEERGNTIYF,TGCGCCAGCAGCCAAGAGGAGCGGGGAAACACCATATATTTT
TRBV6-4,.,.,TRBJ2-3,CASSLAENTDTQYF,TGTGCCAGCAGCTTAGCGGAGAACACAGATACGCAGTATTTT
TRBV13,TRBD1,.,TRBJ1-4,CASSLGTGANEKLFF,TGTGCCAGCAGCCTAGGGACAGGCGCCAATGAAAAACTGTTTTTT
TRBV27,TRBD2,.,TRBJ2-7,CASSWDGTSGRYEQYF,TGTGCCAGCAGTTGGGATGGGACTAGCGGGAGGTACGAGCAGTACTTC
TRBV11-2,TRBD1,.,TRBJ1-2,CASSSKQGLGYTF,TGTGCCAGCAGCTCCAAACAGGGGCTAGGCTACACCTTC
TRBV30,.,.,TRBJ2-7,CAWTSPLTPPYEQYF,TGTGCCTGGACGTCACCCCTTACACCCCCCTACGAGCAGTACTTC
TRBV19,.,.,TRBJ2-3,CASSRGFYTDTQYF,TGTGCCAGTAGTCGGGGGTTTTATACAGATACGCAGTATTTT
TRBV19,TRBD1,.,TRBJ2-7,CASRKVQGAYEQYF,TGTGCCAGCCGAAAGGTCCAGGGGGCCTACGAGCAGTACTTC
TRBV10-3,TRBD1,.,TRBJ1-1,CASLDRAGTEAFF,TGTGCCAGCCTAGACAGGGCGGGGACTGAAGCTTTCTTT
TRBV5-1,.,.,TRBJ2-5,CASSLELGPGEETQYF,TGCGCCAGCAGCTTGGAATTGGGCCCAGGGGAAGAGACCCAGTACTTC
TRBV4-1,TRBD1,.,TRBJ1-4,CASSQGRGPRGSLREKLFF,TGCGCCAGCAGCCAAGGAAGGGGGCCCAGGGGTTCGTTACGTGAAAAACTGTTTTTT
TRBV30,.,.,TRBJ2-7,CAWRGDPKYEQYF,TGTGCCTGGAGGGGAGACCCTAAATACGAGCAGTACTTC
TRBV7-2,TRBD1,.,TRBJ1-1,CASSLTGGRTEAFF,TGTGCCAGCAGCCTTACAGGGGGCAGAACTGAAGCTTTCTTT
TRBV18,.,medium-sized,TRBJ1-1,CASSPTVHVTEAFF,TGTGCCAGCTCACCAACAGTACACGTCACTGAAGCTTTCTTT
TRBV29-1,.,.,TRBJ2-1,CSVENPRGRSSYNEQFF,TGCAGCGTTGAAAACCCAAGAGGGCGGAGCTCCTACAATGAGCAGTTCTTC
TRBV6-1,.,.,TRBJ2-7,CASNDRLNYEQYF,TGTGCCAGCAATGACAGGCTTAACTACGAGCAGTACTTC
TRBV27,.,once,TRBJ1-3,CASSLSRGTGNTIYF,TGTGCCAGCAGTTTATCAAGGGGAACTGGAAACACCATATATTTT
TRBV11-3,TRBD2,.,TRBJ2-3,CASSWGGKADTQYF,TGTGCCAGCAGCTGGGGGGGTAAAGCAGATACGCAGTATTTT
TRBV5-1,.,.,TRBJ2-3,CASAQGRTDTQYF,TGCGCCAGCGCCCAGGGCCGCACAGATACGCAGTATTTT
TRBV5-4,TRBD2,.,TRBJ2-1,CASSLLSGGAYNEQFF,TGTGCCAGCAGCCTACTTAGCGGGGGGGCTTACAATGAGCAGTTCTTC
TRBV10-1,TRBD1,.,TRBJ1-6,CASRDRESSPLHF,TGCGCCAGCCGGGACAGGGAGAGTTCACCCCTCCACTTT
TRBV19,TRBD1,once,TRBJ1-1,CASSIGGTANTEAFF,TGTGCCAGTAGTATAGGGGGGACAGCGAACACTGAAGCTTTCTTT
TRBV2,TRBD2,.,TRBJ2-7,CASSTRAGERNEQYF,TGTGCCAGCAGTACTCGAGCGGGAGAGAGGAACGAGCAGTACTTC
TRBV7-9,.,once,TRBJ1-5,CASSLGSGGSNQPQHF,TGTGCCAGCAGCTTAGGGTCGGGAGGGAGCAATCAGCCCCAGCATTTT
TRBV6-4,.,once,TRBJ2-3,CASSDPTRGTDTQYF,TGTGCCAGCAGTGACCCAACTAGGGGCACAGATACGCAGTATTTT
TRBV11-3,.,.,TRBJ2-5,CASSSRTVLRETQYF,TGTGCCAGCAGCTCGAGGACAGTTTTGAGAGAGACCCAGTACTTC
TRBV5-1,.,.,TRBJ2-2,CASKVGSEGNTGELFF,TGCGCCAGCAAGGTCGGGTCGGAAGGTAACACCGGGGAGCTGTTTTTT
TRBV5-6,.,once,TRBJ2-1,CASSLGAVRLSSYNEQFF,TGTGCCAGCAGCTTAGGGGCGGTGAGACTCAGCTCCTACAATGAGCAGTTCTTC
TRBV7-2,TRBD1,.,TRBJ1-2,CASSFAGGVGYGYTF,TGTGCCAGCAGCTTTGCAGGGGGCGTAGGCTATGGCTACACCTTC
TRBV18,.,.,TRBJ1-4,CASSPGQEKLFF,TGTGCCAGCTCACCGGGACAAGAAAAACTGTTTTTT
TRBV6-1,.,.,TRBJ2-2,CASSASGTGELFF,TGTGCCAGCAGCGCATCCGGGACCGGGGAGCTGTTTTTT
TRBV5-1,TRBD2,.,TRBJ2-2,CASSFSLAGTNTGELFF,TGCGCCAGCAGCTTTAGCCTAGCGGGAACGAACACCGGGGAGCTGTTTTTT
TRBV7-9,.,.,TRBJ1-2,CASSLGTGNYGYTF,TGTGCCAGCAGCTTAGGTACAGGGAACTATGGCTACACCTTC
TRBV28,.,.,TRBJ1-2,CASSLGAERGYTF,TGTGCCAGCAGTTTGGGCGCCGAACGTGGCTACACCTTC
TRBV7-2,TRBD2,once,TRBJ2-1,CASAKLRTSGRLYEQFF,TGTGCCAGCGCCAAGTTGAGGACTAGCGGGAGATTGTATGAGCAGTTCTTC
TRBV29-1,TRBD1,.,TRBJ1-2,CSVVGGAGGISYTF,TGCAGCGTTGTGGGGGGCGCAGGGGGCATTAGCTACACCTTC
TRBV7-6,TRBD1,.,TRBJ1-2,CASSFGDRGDYGYTF,TGTGCCAGCAGTTTTGGGGACAGGGGGGACTATGGCTACACCTTC
TRBV6-1,TRBD2,.,TRBJ2-7,CASSEAPSGTQSYEQYF,TGTGCCAGCAGTGAAGCGCCTAGCGGGACCCAGTCCTACGAGCAGTACTTC
TRBV4-1,TRBD2,.,TRBJ2-1,CASSRLADEQFF,TGCGCCAGCAGCCGACTAGCCGATGAGCAGTTCTTC
TRBV2,TRBD1,.,TRBJ1-3,CASGAPGTAGNTIYF,TGTGCCAGCGGGGCTCCCGGGACAGCAGGAAACACCATATATTTT
TRBV18,.,.,TRBJ2-3,CASSPGQSTDTQYF,TGTGCCAGCTCACCCGGACAGTCCACAGATACGCAGTATTTT